The entry below gives a single TCR beta chain sequence along with its context. Its target is unknown. A multiplex PCR was run with 60 Vbeta primers and 13 Jbeta primers. Sequencing used immunoSEQ multiplex PCR; TCRdb keeps in-frame clones, though not all of them. The repertoire holds about 150,000 clones, with about two thirds as singletons. Healthy donors of bone marrow made up the group. The sample originates from a study of cytomegalovirus exposure and HLA in healthy donors. Study-wide findings and caveats: Later, an analysis found that common viral pathogens appeared to be linked with several of the most significant clusters.

This CDR3 spans 18 amino acids. Per the germline V gene, CDR1 is MNHNS and CDR2 is SASEGT. Trimming left V 1 base short and J 0 bases short, with 13 bases between. The receptor comes from a man in his forties or fifties in good health and CMV-seropositive. The chain has TRBV6-1 and TRBJ1-6; D gene uncertain. The sequencing sample was made of PBMCs. The CDR3 DNA is TGTGCCAGCAGTGAAGTCGGAGGAGGCCGCTCCTATAATTCACCCCTCCACTTT. It translates to CASSEVGGGRSYNSPLHF.